The 5 T cell receptor beta chains below all came from one sample that was sequenced in a study of T cells in Graves' hyperthyroidism and ophthalmopathy. Researchers took RNA transcripts and amplified the TCR beta CDR3 regions from them. First-round RT-PCR targeting the TCR CDR3 was performed with the HTBI primer set. TCRdb called the multiplex PCR reads again in MiXCR, with one record for every CDR3 protein. The repertoire holds fewer than 900,000 distinct CDR3 sequences, with approximately 18% as singletons. Sequencing was performed on blood. These receptors all come from a woman in her forties or fifties with Graves' hyperthyroidism that later progressed to Graves' ophthalmopathy.

Details on this clonotype: With a much larger clone just one base away, this may be a read error. The chain links TRBV27 to TRBJ2-7; D is possibly TRBD1 (5 bases). The CDR3 consists of 15 residues. Trimming pared 3 bases from V and 0 bases from J, leaving 12 bases between. Per the germline V gene, CDR1 is MNHEY and CDR2 is SMNVEV (reference sequence). The CDR3 nucleotides are TGTGCCAGCAGTTTTCCCGAGACAGCCTCCTACGAGCAGTACTTC. It codes for CASSFPETASYEQYF.

This clonotype was observed at least ten times. The rearrangement uses TRBV28 and TRBJ2-3, with 7 bases lining up with TRBD1. The CDR3 is 16 residues long. The germline V gene has CDR1 MDHEN and CDR2 SYDVKM. Trimming took 6 bases from V and 4 from J; bases not matched to a gene: 13. The CDR3 spells CASRTGQLLGADTQYF. For the CDR3, the DNA is TGTGCCAGCAGAACGGGACAGCTATTAGGCGCAGATACGCAGTATTTT.

V usage is TRBV6-2 or TRBV6-3 and J usage is TRBJ1-5; no clear D gene. The CDR3 runs 15 residues. Germline CDR1 reads MNHEY; CDR2 reads SVGEGT. Deletions cut 5 bases from V and 7 bases from J, with 18 bases between. CDR3 bases: TGTGCCAGCAGTCGACTAGGCAGCCAGGACCAGCCCCAGCATTTT. It translates to CASSRLGSQDQPQHF.

The rearrangement uses TRBV19 and TRBJ1-5; D unclear. Trimming pared 1 base from V and 6 bases from J, leaving 13 bases between. The germline CDR1 and CDR2 sequences are LNHDA and SQIVND (reference sequence). This CDR3 spans 15 amino acids. In DNA form, the CDR3 reads TGTGCCAGTAGTATAGCAAGAGGAGGCGGTCAGCCCCAGCATTTT. This translates into CASSIARGGGQPQHF.

This clonotype was counted only a few times. The chain uses TRBV7-9 and TRBJ1-2; D gene unclear. The germline V gene encodes CDR1 SEHNR and CDR2 FQNEAQ (reference sequence). V was pared by 4 bases and J by 8 bases, with 20 bases between. The CDR3 consists of 15 residues. The CDR3 loop is CASSSGYAGVWGYTF. The CDR3, as DNA: TGTGCCAGCAGCTCCGGCTATGCGGGAGTTTGGGGCTACACCTTC.